This TCR beta chain was retrieved from a study of T cells in Graves' hyperthyroidism and ophthalmopathy. In the study overall: Blood from the periphery was taken at initial diagnosis, before any treatment. Broader study findings: From stable hyperthyroidism, ophthalmopathy was separated by a 13 V-J model.

Regarding this clonotype: What it recognizes is unknown.

The germline CDR1 and CDR2 sequences are LNHDA and SQIVND (reference sequence). Trimming took off 7 bases at V and 1 base at J, with 13 bases between the two ends. The CDR3 has 15 residues. Amplification yielded TCR beta CDR3 regions, with RNA transcripts as the source. Initially, a first-round RT-PCR of the TCR CDR3 employed the HTBI primer set. TCRdb recomputed calls from the multiplex PCR reads with MiXCR, one row per CDR3 protein. The sample records 450,000 to 650,000 distinct CDR3 sequences, about a sixth being singletons. Researchers barred patients who had uncontrolled infection, other autoimmune disease, pregnancy or lactation. Orbital computed tomography, thyroid ultrasound, serum thyroxine and TRAb, and clinical symptoms together informed the diagnoses.

Sequencing was carried out using blood. The chain uses TRBV19 and TRBJ2-2; D assignment may be TRBD1 or TRBD2 (5 bases each). The TCR originated in a woman between 18 and 30 years old with Graves' ophthalmopathy. The CDR3 DNA follows: TGTGCCAGTAAAACCGGGACCGGGAACACCGGGGAGCTGTTTTTT. This encodes CASKTGTGNTGELFF.